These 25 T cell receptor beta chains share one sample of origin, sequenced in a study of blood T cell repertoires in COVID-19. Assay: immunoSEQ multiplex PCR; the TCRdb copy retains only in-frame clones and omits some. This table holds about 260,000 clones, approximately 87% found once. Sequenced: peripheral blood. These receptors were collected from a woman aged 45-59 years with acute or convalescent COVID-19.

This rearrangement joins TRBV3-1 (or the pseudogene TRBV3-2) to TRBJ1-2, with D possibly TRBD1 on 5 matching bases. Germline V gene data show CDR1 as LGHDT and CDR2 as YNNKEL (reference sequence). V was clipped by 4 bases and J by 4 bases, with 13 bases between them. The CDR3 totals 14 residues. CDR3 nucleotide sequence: TGTGCCAGCAGCCCAGGTTCAGGGTTCTATGGCTACACCTTC. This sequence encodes CASSPGSGFYGYTF.

The CDR3, as DNA: TGTGCCAGCAGCCAAGATTGGGGAGGTGACGGAGCCAAAAACATTCAGTACTTC. Its protein is CASSQDWGGDGAKNIQYF. The J gene is TRBJ2-4, the V gene TRBV4-2, with a possible D match to TRBD2 (6 bases). The germline gives CDR1 LGHNA, CDR2 YNFKEQ. The V gene lost 0 bases and the J gene lost 0 bases, with 15 bases spanning the gap. The CDR3 length is 18 residues.

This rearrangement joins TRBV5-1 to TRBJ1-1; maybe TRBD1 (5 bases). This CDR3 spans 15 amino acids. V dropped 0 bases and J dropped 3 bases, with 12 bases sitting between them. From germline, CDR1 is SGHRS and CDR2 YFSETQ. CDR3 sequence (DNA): TGCGCCAGCAGCTTGGAGTACAGGTTGGACACTGAAGCTTTCTTT. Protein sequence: CASSLEYRLDTEAFF.

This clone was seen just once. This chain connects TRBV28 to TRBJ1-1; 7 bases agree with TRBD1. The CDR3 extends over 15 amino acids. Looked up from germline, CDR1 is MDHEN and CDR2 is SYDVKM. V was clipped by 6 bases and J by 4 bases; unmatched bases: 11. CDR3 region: CASSTGRGRGTEAFF. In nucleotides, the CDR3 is TGTGCCAGCAGCACAGGAAGGGGGCGGGGCACTGAAGCTTTCTTT.

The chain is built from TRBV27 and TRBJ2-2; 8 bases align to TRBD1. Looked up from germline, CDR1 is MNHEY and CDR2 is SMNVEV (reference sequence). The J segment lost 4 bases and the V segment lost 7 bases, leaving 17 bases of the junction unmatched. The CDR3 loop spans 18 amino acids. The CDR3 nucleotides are TGTGCCAGCACTCCCGGGACAGGCGCCTCGTCCGGCACCGGGGAGCTGTTTTTT. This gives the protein CASTPGTGASSGTGELFF.

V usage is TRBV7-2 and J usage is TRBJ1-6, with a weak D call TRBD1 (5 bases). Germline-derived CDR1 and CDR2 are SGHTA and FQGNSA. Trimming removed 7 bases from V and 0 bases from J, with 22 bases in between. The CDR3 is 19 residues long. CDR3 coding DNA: TGTGCCAGCACCCCGGGGGGTGGGAAACCCAGCTCCTATAATTCACCCCTCCACTTT. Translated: CASTPGGGKPSSYNSPLHF.

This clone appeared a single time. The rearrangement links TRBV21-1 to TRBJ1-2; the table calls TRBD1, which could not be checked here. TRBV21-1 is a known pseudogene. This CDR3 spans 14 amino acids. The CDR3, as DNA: TGTGCCAGCAGCAAAAGGGACAGGGTTTATGGCTACACCTTC. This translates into CASSKRDRVYGYTF.

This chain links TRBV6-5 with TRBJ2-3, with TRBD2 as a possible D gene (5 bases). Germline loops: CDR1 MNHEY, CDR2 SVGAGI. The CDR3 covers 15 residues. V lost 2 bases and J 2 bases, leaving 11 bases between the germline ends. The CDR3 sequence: CASSYGRDNTDTQYF. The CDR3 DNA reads TGTGCCAGCAGTTACGGTCGGGATAACACAGATACGCAGTATTTT.

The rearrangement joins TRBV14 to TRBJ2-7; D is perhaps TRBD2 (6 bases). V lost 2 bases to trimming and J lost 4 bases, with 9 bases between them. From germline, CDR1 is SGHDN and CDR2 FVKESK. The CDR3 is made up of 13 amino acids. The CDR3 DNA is TGTGCCAGCAGCCAACCGGGGGAGTACGAGCAGTACTTC. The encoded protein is CASSQPGEYEQYF.

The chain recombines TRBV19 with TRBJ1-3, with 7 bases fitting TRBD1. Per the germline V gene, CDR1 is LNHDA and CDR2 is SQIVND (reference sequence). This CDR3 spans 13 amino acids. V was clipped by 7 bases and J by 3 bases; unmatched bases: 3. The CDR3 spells CASNRGGGNTIYF. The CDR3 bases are TGTGCCAGTAACAGGGGTGGTGGAAACACCATATATTTT. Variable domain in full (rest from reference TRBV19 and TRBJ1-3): DGGITQSPKYLFRKEGQNVTLSCEQNLNHDAMYWYRQDPGQGLRLIYYSQIVNDFQKGDIAEGYSVSREKKESFPLTVTSAQKNPTAFYLCASNRGGGNTIYFGEGSWLTVV.

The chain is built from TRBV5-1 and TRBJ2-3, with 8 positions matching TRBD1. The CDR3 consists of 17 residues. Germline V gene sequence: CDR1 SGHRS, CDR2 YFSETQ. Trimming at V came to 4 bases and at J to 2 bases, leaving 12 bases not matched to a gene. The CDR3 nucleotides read TGCGCCAGCAGCATAGGACAGGGAGCACGGTTCACAGATACGCAGTATTTT. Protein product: CASSIGQGARFTDTQYF.

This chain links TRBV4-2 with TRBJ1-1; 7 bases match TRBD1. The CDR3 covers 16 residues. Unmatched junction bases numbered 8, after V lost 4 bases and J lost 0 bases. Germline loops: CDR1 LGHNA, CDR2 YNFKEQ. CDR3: CASSPVGQTMNTEAFF. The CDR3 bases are TGTGCCAGCAGCCCGGTGGGACAGACGATGAACACTGAAGCTTTCTTT.

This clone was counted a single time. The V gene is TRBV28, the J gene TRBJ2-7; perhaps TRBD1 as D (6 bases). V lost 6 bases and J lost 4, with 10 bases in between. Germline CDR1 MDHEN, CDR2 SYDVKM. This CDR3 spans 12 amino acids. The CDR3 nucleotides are TGTGCCAGCAGGGTGGGACAATACGAGCAGTACTTC. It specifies CASRVGQYEQYF.

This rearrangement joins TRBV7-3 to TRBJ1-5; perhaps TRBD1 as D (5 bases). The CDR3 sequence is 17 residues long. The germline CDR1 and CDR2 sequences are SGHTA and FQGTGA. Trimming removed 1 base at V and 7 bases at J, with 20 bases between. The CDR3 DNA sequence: TGTGCCAGCAGCTTAAGGGGTATAGGAGGGGTAAACCAGCCCCAGCATTTT. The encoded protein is CASSLRGIGGVNQPQHF. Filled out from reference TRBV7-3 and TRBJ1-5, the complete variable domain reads GAGVSQTPSNKVTEKGKYVELRCDPISGHTALYWYRQSLGQGPEFLIYFQGTGAADDSGLPNDRFFAVRPEGSVSTLKIQRTERGDSAVYLCASSLRGIGGVNQPQHFGDGTRLSIL.

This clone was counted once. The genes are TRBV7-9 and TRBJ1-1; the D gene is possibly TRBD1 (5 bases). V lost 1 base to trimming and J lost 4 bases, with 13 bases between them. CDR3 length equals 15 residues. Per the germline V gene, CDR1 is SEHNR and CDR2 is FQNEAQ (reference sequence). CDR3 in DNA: TGTGCCAGCAGCTTAGACGGTTTGGGGCCCACTGAAGCTTTCTTT. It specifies CASSLDGLGPTEAFF.

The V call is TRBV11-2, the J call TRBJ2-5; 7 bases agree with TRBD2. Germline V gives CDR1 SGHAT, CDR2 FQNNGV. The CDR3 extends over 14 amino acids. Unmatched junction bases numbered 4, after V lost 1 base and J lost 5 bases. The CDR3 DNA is TGTGCCAGCAGCTTAGTGGGAGGGCGGGAGACCCAGTACTTC. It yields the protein CASSLVGGRETQYF.

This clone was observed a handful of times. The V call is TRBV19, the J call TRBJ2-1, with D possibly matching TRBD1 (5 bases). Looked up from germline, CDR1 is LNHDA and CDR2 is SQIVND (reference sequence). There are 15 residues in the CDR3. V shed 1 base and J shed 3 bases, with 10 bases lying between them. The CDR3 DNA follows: TGTGCCAGTAGTATAGGCGCAGGGCGCTACAATGAGCAGTTCTTC. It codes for CASSIGAGRYNEQFF.

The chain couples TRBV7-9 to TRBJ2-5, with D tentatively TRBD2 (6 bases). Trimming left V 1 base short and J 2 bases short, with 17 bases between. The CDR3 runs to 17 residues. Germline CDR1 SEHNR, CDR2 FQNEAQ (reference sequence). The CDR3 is CASSLGREPWGQETQYF. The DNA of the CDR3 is TGTGCCAGCAGCTTAGGGAGGGAGCCCTGGGGGCAAGAGACCCAGTACTTC.

CDR3 in DNA: TGCGCCAGCAGCTTGATCCCGGGAAGCACTGAAGCTTTCTTT. Translated: CASSLIPGSTEAFF. This sequence joins TRBV5-1 and TRBJ1-1; no definite D call. CDR1 is SGHRS and CDR2 is YFSETQ in the germline V gene. The V gene lost 1 base and the J gene lost 4 bases, with 11 bases spanning the gap. CDR3 length: 14 amino acids. Drawing the rest from reference TRBV5-1 and TRBJ1-1, the complete variable domain is KAGVTQTPRYLIKTRGQQVTLSCSPISGHRSVSWYQQTPGQGLQFLFEYFSETQRNKGNFPGRFSGRQFSNSRSEMNVSTLELGDSALYLCASSLIPGSTEAFFGQGTRLTVV.

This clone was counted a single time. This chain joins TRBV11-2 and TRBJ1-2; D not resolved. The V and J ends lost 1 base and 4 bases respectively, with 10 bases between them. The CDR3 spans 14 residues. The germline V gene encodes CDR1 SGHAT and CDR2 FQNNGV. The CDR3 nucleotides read TGTGCCAGCAGCTTAGGGGCAGCCTCCTATGGCTACACCTTC. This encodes CASSLGAASYGYTF.

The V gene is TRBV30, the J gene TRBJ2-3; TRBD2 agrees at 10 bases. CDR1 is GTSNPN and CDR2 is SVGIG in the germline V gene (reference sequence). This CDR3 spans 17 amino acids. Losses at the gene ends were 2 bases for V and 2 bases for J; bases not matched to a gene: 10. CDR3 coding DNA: TGTGCCTGGAGTACGACAGGACTAGCGGCTCCCACAGATACGCAGTATTTT. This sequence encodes CAWSTTGLAAPTDTQYF. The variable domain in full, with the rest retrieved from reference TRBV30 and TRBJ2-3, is SQTIHQWPATLVQPVGSPLSLECTVEGTSNPNLYWYRQAAGRGLQLLFYSVGIGQISSEVPQNLSASRPQDRQFILSSKKLLLSDSGFYLCAWSTTGLAAPTDTQYFGPGTRLTVL.

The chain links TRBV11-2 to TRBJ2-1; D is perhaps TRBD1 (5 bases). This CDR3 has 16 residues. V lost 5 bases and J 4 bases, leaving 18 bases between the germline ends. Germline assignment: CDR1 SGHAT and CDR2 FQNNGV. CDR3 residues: CASSPPLGRKYNEQFF. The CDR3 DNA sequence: TGTGCCAGCAGCCCGCCCCTGGGGCGGAAATACAATGAGCAGTTCTTC.

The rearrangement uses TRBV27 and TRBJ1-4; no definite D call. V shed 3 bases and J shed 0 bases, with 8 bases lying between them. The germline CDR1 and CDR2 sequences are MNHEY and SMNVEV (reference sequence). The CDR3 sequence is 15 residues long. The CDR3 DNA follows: TGTGCCAGCAGTTTTTTCGCGGCAACTAATGAAAAACTGTTTTTT. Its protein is CASSFFAATNEKLFF.

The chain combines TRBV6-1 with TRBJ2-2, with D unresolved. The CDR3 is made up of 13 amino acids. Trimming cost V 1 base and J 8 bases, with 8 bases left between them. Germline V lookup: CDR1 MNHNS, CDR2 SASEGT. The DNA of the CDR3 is TGTGCCAGCAGTGAAGGCAGGTTAGGGGAGCTGTTTTTT. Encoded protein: CASSEGRLGELFF.

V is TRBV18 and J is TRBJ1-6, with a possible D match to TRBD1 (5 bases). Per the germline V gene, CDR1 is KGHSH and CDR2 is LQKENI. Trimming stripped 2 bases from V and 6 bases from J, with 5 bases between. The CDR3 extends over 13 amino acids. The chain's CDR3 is CASSPGANSPLHF. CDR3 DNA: TGTGCCAGCTCACCAGGGGCTAATTCACCCCTCCACTTT.